The 32 T cell receptor beta chains listed next were all sequenced from one sample in a study of TIL therapy for anti-PD-1-resistant metastatic lung cancer. Time point indicated: pre-treatment sample, taken before nivolumab and TIL therapy. The libraries were made with immunoSEQ v3. Using immunoSEQ multiplex PCR, the repertoire was profiled, and TCRdb retains in-frame clones only, with some absent. The table shows approximately 57,000 clones, with about 81% occurring only once. This sample comprised blood, obtained at baseline. These TCRs come from a person aged 25 to 85 with non-small cell lung cancer.

The rearrangement joins TRBV30 to TRBJ2-7; D gene unclear. The germline gives CDR1 GTSNPN, CDR2 SVGIG (reference sequence). V dropped 4 bases and J dropped 0 bases, with 4 bases sitting between them. The CDR3 extends over 11 amino acids. The CDR3 DNA follows: TGTGCCTGGACTAACTCCTACGAGCAGTACTTC. Encoded protein: CAWTNSYEQYF.

V gene TRBV6-5 combines with J gene TRBJ2-7, with a possible D match to TRBD2 (6 bases). Germline CDR1 and CDR2: MNHEY and SVGAGI. The CDR3 loop spans 13 amino acids. V lost 2 bases and J lost 5, with 10 bases in between. The CDR3 here is CASSYRGFHEQYF. The CDR3 region has the DNA TGTGCCAGCAGTTACCGGGGGTTCCACGAGCAGTACTTC.

The chain carries TRBV7-2 and TRBJ1-2; D is unclear. This CDR3 contains 12 residues. V gave up 0 bases and J gave up 8 bases, with 7 bases separating them. Germline CDR1 and CDR2: SGHTA and FQGNSA. This chain's CDR3 is CASSLAGRGYTF. CDR3 bases: TGTGCCAGCAGCTTAGCAGGGCGGGGCTACACCTTC. The variable domain in full, completed from reference TRBV7-2 and TRBJ1-2, reads GAGVSQSPSNKVTEKGKDVELRCDPISGHTALYWYRQSLGQGLEFLIYFQGNSAPDKSGLPSDRFSAERTGGSVSTLTIQRTQQEDSAVYLCASSLAGRGYTFGSGTRLTVV.

The chain uses TRBV28 and TRBJ2-7; TRBD2 matches 8 bases. The germline CDR1 and CDR2 sequences are MDHEN and SYDVKM. This CDR3 region has 16 residues. The junction had 13 bases not matched to a gene; V was cut back by 5 bases and J by 4 bases. Here the CDR3 DNA reads TGTGCCAGCAGTGTTCCTGGGGGAGCGGGAGCTTACGAGCAGTACTTC. It codes for CASSVPGGAGAYEQYF.

The chain combines TRBV28 with TRBJ1-2, with D perhaps TRBD1 (5 bases). Germline assignment: CDR1 MDHEN and CDR2 SYDVKM. V shed 2 bases and J shed 1 base, with 11 bases lying between them. CDR3 length: 15 residues. The CDR3 region is CASSLSTGGNYGYTF. CDR3 coding DNA: TGTGCCAGCAGTTTAAGTACAGGAGGTAACTATGGCTACACCTTC.

V usage is TRBV6-5 and J usage is TRBJ2-7; D gene unclear. This CDR3 has 14 amino acids. Per germline, CDR1 MNHEY and CDR2 SVGAGI. V lost 0 bases to trimming and J lost 1 base, with 7 bases between them. The CDR3 loop is CASSYSARSYEQYF. CDR3 in DNA: TGTGCCAGCAGTTACTCGGCCAGGTCCTACGAGCAGTACTTC.

This clone was seen only a few times. This chain joins TRBV18 and TRBJ1-2; no reliable D call. From germline, CDR1 is KGHSH and CDR2 LQKENI. The V end was cut by 5 bases, the J end by 8 bases, with 12 bases between. The CDR3 covers 12 residues. In nucleotides, the CDR3 is TGTGCCAGCTCAACAGCAGGCGGAGGCTACACCTTC. It specifies CASSTAGGGYTF.

This rearrangement joins TRBV27 to TRBJ2-5; 9 positions agree with TRBD1. The J segment lost 4 bases and the V segment lost 7 bases, leaving 10 bases of the junction unmatched. This CDR3 comprises 15 residues. Per germline, CDR1 MNHEY and CDR2 SMNVEV (reference sequence). The CDR3 here is CASMQLQGARETQYF. CDR3 sequence (DNA): TGTGCCAGCATGCAATTACAGGGGGCGCGAGAGACCCAGTACTTC.

The chain employs TRBV7-2 and TRBJ2-1, with D perhaps assigned TRBD1 or TRBD2 (5 bases each). The germline V and J ends were trimmed by 5 bases and 8 bases, with 19 bases remaining between them. Germline V lookup: CDR1 SGHTA, CDR2 FQGNSA. The CDR3 is 15 residues long. CDR3 sequence reads: CASSQNRGTVYEQFF. CDR3 DNA sequence: TGTGCCAGCAGCCAAAATCGTGGGACCGTCTATGAGCAGTTCTTC.

V and J are TRBV5-1 and TRBJ2-1; a possible D gene is TRBD1 (5 bases). There are 14 residues in the CDR3. The germline V gene encodes CDR1 SGHRS and CDR2 YFSETQ. V dropped 4 bases and J dropped 3 bases, with 11 bases sitting between them. CDR3 loop: CASSPPGNYNEQFF. The DNA of the CDR3 is TGCGCCAGCAGCCCCCCAGGGAACTACAATGAGCAGTTCTTC.

This clone appeared a few times. This rearrangement joins TRBV7-3 to TRBJ2-1, with D maybe TRBD2 (6 bases). The CDR3 extends over 14 amino acids. Germline CDR1 and CDR2: SGHTA and FQGTGA. Trimming removed 5 bases from V and 4 bases from J, with 12 bases in between. The CDR3 spells CASSPPGGYNEQFF. The DNA of the CDR3 is TGTGCCAGCAGCCCCCCCGGGGGATACAATGAGCAGTTCTTC. The entire variable domain, with the rest obtained from reference TRBV7-3 and TRBJ2-1, is as follows: GAGVSQTPSNKVTEKGKYVELRCDPISGHTALYWYRQSLGQGPEFLIYFQGTGAADDSGLPNDRFFAVRPEGSVSTLKIQRTERGDSAVYLCASSPPGGYNEQFFGPGTRLTVL.

The chain has TRBV7-2 and TRBJ2-1; 14 nucleotides align to TRBD2. Losses at the gene ends were 6 bases for V and 8 bases for J; bases not matched to a gene: 12. CDR3 length: 17 amino acids. Per germline, CDR1 SGHTA and CDR2 FQGNSA. As DNA, the CDR3 is TGTGCCAGCAGAGGAGGGACTAGCGGGAGAGGTGTGGATGAGCAGTTCTTC. It codes for CASRGGTSGRGVDEQFF. Together with reference TRBV7-2 and TRBJ2-1, the CDR3 gives the full variable domain: GAGVSQSPSNKVTEKGKDVELRCDPISGHTALYWYRQSLGQGLEFLIYFQGNSAPDKSGLPSDRFSAERTGGSVSTLTIQRTQQEDSAVYLCASRGGTSGRGVDEQFFGPGTRLTVL.

This chain links TRBV4-3 with TRBJ2-7, with D unclear. Trimming removed 0 bases from V and 3 bases from J, with 18 bases in between. The length of the CDR3 is 17 residues. The germline V gene encodes CDR1 LGHNA and CDR2 YSLEER. Here the CDR3 reads CASSQDWIFDLGYEQYF. CDR3 coding DNA: TGCGCCAGCAGCCAAGATTGGATTTTTGATCTGGGCTACGAGCAGTACTTC.

The J gene is TRBJ1-1, the V gene TRBV5-1, with TRBD1 matching 9 bases. The junction had 9 bases not matched to a gene; V was cut back by 4 bases and J by 5 bases. This CDR3 spans 15 amino acids. Germline loops: CDR1 SGHRS, CDR2 YFSETQ. The DNA for the CDR3 is TGCGCCAGCAGCACAGGGGGCGCCGGGGAAACTGAAGCTTTCTTT. It translates to CASSTGGAGETEAFF.

This sequence joins TRBV10-1 and TRBJ2-5, with D possibly being TRBD2 (5 bases). V shed 7 bases and J shed 3 bases, with 12 bases lying between them. CDR3 length: 13 amino acids. Germline V gene lookup returns CDR1 WNHNN and CDR2 SYGVQD (reference sequence). The chain's CDR3 is CASNSGGEETQYF. For the CDR3, the DNA is TGCGCCAGCAACAGCGGCGGAGAAGAGACCCAGTACTTC.

The chain is built from TRBV4-1 and TRBJ1-6, with D tentatively TRBD1 (6 bases). V dropped 0 bases and J dropped 3 bases, with 12 bases sitting between them. Germline V gene lookup returns CDR1 MGHRA and CDR2 YSYEKL. The CDR3 runs 17 residues. The CDR3 is CASSQDPGQNYNSPLHF. DNA of the CDR3: TGCGCCAGCAGCCAAGACCCCGGACAGAACTATAATTCACCCCTCCACTTT.

This clone was seen only a few times. J is TRBJ2-7 and V is TRBV4-3; 12 nucleotides align to TRBD2. After removal of 0 bases from V and 4 bases from J, the junction contained 10 bases not matched to a gene. Per germline, CDR1 LGHNA and CDR2 YSLEER. The CDR3 totals 18 residues. The CDR3 loop reads CASSQDHLLAGGRYEQYF. As DNA, the CDR3 is TGCGCCAGCAGCCAAGACCATCTACTAGCGGGGGGTCGTTACGAGCAGTACTTC.

The V and J genes are TRBV10-1 and TRBJ1-3; D is unresolved. CDR3 length equals 16 residues. The germline V and J ends were trimmed by 0 bases and 0 bases, with 9 bases remaining between them. The germline gives CDR1 WNHNN, CDR2 SYGVQD (reference sequence). The CDR3 region is CASSESYSRSGNTIYF. CDR3 DNA sequence: TGCGCCAGCAGTGAGTCGTACAGCCGCTCTGGAAACACCATATATTTT.

The chain employs TRBV7-8 and TRBJ2-1, with TRBD2 identical over 8 bases. The germline gives CDR1 SGHVS, CDR2 FQNEAQ. V lost 6 bases and J lost 6; bases outside the gene matches: 4. The length of the CDR3 is 13 residues. In nucleotides, the CDR3 is TGTGCCAGCAGGGGTAGCGGGACCAATGAGCAGTTCTTC. Translated: CASRGSGTNEQFF.

The CDR3 sequence: CATQSGREGSYNSPLHF. CDR3 coding DNA: TGTGCCACCCAATCGGGCAGAGAAGGGTCCTATAATTCACCCCTCCACTTT. V gene TRBV7-2 combines with J gene TRBJ1-6; D unclear. Germline assignment: CDR1 SGHTA and CDR2 FQGNSA. V was shortened by 10 bases and J by 1 base, with 20 bases between the two germline ends. The CDR3 is 17 residues long.

This clone was seen only once. The chain is built from TRBV6-5 and TRBJ2-6; D call uncertain. Germline CDR1 and CDR2: MNHEY and SVGAGI. V shed 7 bases and J shed 2 bases, with 9 bases lying between them. This CDR3 is built from 14 residues. DNA for the CDR3: TGTGCCAGCACCAGAAGGACTGGGGCCAACGTCCTGACTTTC. Translated: CASTRRTGANVLTF.

CDR3 region: CASGGPSRNEQYF. In nucleotides, the CDR3 is TGTGCCAGCGGAGGGCCCTCCCGCAACGAGCAGTACTTC. The chain has TRBV3-1 (or the pseudogene TRBV3-2) and TRBJ2-7, with a possible D match to TRBD2 (6 bases). Germline V gene lookup returns CDR1 LGHDT and CDR2 YNNKEL (reference sequence). V was pared by 8 bases and J by 5 bases, with 16 bases between. The CDR3 runs 13 residues.

The chain combines TRBV30 with TRBJ2-3; the D gene is possibly TRBD1 (6 bases). The CDR3 covers 13 residues. Per germline, CDR1 GTSNPN and CDR2 SVGIG (reference sequence). Trimming cost V 1 base and J 8 bases, with 13 bases left between them. CDR3 DNA: TGTGCCTGGAGTGAACCGACAGGCACTACGCAGTATTTT. It codes for CAWSEPTGTTQYF.

The chain joins TRBV11-3 to TRBJ2-5, with D unclear. The V gene lost 5 bases and the J gene lost 1 base, with 14 bases spanning the gap. The CDR3 totals 15 residues. Germline assignment: CDR1 SGHNT and CDR2 YENEEA. In DNA, the CDR3 is TGTGCCAGCAGCCCCGGTGGGCCCCTCCAAGAGACCCAGTACTTC. Protein sequence: CASSPGGPLQETQYF.

The chain combines TRBV27 with TRBJ1-2, with 7 positions matching TRBD1. This CDR3 region has 16 residues. The germline CDR1 and CDR2 sequences are MNHEY and SMNVEV (reference sequence). J was trimmed by 5 bases and V by 5 bases; bases with no gene match: 14. The CDR3, as DNA: TGTGCCAGCAGTCTCTCAGAAACCGGGACAGCGTATGGCTACACCTTC. Encoded protein: CASSLSETGTAYGYTF.

This clone was counted only a few times. The rearrangement links TRBV9 to TRBJ1-6, with a tentative D call TRBD1 (6 bases). V lost 0 bases, J lost 0 bases, and 7 bases lay in between. CDR3 length equals 16 residues. The V gene's germline CDR1 is SGDLS and CDR2 YYNGEE. CDR3 loop: CASSVGTVSYNSPLHF. CDR3 sequence (DNA): TGTGCCAGCAGCGTAGGGACAGTCTCCTATAATTCACCCCTCCACTTT. Together with reference TRBV9 and TRBJ1-6, the CDR3 gives the full variable domain: DSGVTQTPKHLITATGQRVTLRCSPRSGDLSVYWYQQSLDQGLQFLIQYYNGEERAKGNILERFSAQQFPDLHSELNLSSLELGDSALYFCASSVGTVSYNSPLHFGNGTRLTVT.

Only one count was recorded for this clone. This chain uses TRBV5-1 with TRBJ1-6; perhaps TRBD1 as D (6 bases). CDR3 length equals 21 residues. Germline V gene lookup returns CDR1 SGHRS and CDR2 YFSETQ. V shed 4 bases and J shed 0 bases, with 26 bases lying between them. The CDR3 protein is CASSPTAGGPLSSSYNSPLHF. The CDR3 nucleotides read TGCGCCAGCAGCCCGACCGCGGGGGGGCCTCTCTCGAGCTCCTATAATTCACCCCTCCACTTT. Full variable domain (rest looked up from reference TRBV5-1 and TRBJ1-6): KAGVTQTPRYLIKTRGQQVTLSCSPISGHRSVSWYQQTPGQGLQFLFEYFSETQRNKGNFPGRFSGRQFSNSRSEMNVSTLELGDSALYLCASSPTAGGPLSSSYNSPLHFGNGTRLTVT.

This chain joins TRBV30 and TRBJ1-2; tentatively, D is TRBD1 (6 bases). Trimming cost V 3 bases and J 7 bases, with 21 bases left between them. The germline V gene encodes CDR1 GTSNPN and CDR2 SVGIG (reference sequence). This CDR3 spans 15 amino acids. The CDR3 sequence: CAWRMPGHRLGGYTF. The DNA of the CDR3 is TGTGCCTGGAGAATGCCGGGACACCGATTAGGTGGCTACACCTTC.

The chain links TRBV4-3 to TRBJ2-1; 7 nucleotides align to TRBD2. CDR1 and CDR2 from the germline V gene are LGHNA and YSLEER. The CDR3 contains 14 residues. V shed 0 bases and J 7 bases; nucleotides not matched to a gene: 3. The CDR3 loop is CASSQDRGGNEQFF. The CDR3, as DNA: TGCGCCAGCAGCCAAGATCGGGGAGGGAATGAGCAGTTCTTC.

This sequence joins TRBV6-2 or TRBV6-3 and TRBJ1-1; D remains ambiguous. The germline CDR1 and CDR2 sequences are MNHEY and SVGEGT. CDR3 size: 15 residues. V shed 2 bases and J shed 1 base, with 11 bases lying between them. The CDR3 coding sequence is TGTGCCAGCAGTTACGTAGTCGGGGAGAACACTGAAGCTTTCTTT. It translates to CASSYVVGENTEAFF.

The chain joins TRBV28 to TRBJ2-2; D not resolved. Per the germline V gene, CDR1 is MDHEN and CDR2 is SYDVKM. Trimming took 6 bases from V and 0 from J, leaving 2 bases between them. The CDR3 has 12 amino acids. In DNA, the CDR3 is TGTGCCAGCAGAACGAACACCGGGGAGCTGTTTTTT. Its protein product is CASRTNTGELFF. Drawing the rest from reference TRBV28 and TRBJ2-2, the complete variable domain is DVKVTQSSRYLVKRTGEKVFLECVQDMDHENMFWYRQDPGLGLRLIYFSYDVKMKEKGDIPEGYSVSREKKERFSLILESASTNQTSMYLCASRTNTGELFFGEGSRLTVL.

This clone was seen more than once but under ten times. The rearrangement links TRBV28 to TRBJ1-6, with D tentatively TRBD1 (6 bases). V was cut by 6 bases and J by 7 bases, with 19 bases left in between. The germline V gene encodes CDR1 MDHEN and CDR2 SYDVKM. The CDR3 is 16 residues long. The CDR3 here is CASSSMTGGSNSPLHF. The CDR3 region has the DNA TGTGCCAGCAGCTCTATGACAGGAGGGTCAAATTCACCCCTCCACTTT.